This TCR beta chain was obtained from a study of CD8 T cells in Susac syndrome. Reverse transcription of roughly 0.5 to 1 ug RNA was performed with random hexamers. From the immunoSEQ multiplex PCR reads, TCRdb called clonotypes with MiXCR, one entry per CDR3 protein. The profile covers approximately 70,000 distinct CDR3 sequences, with 85% to 95% appearing a single time and approximately 0.25% taken by the ten largest. V was pared by 6 bases and J by 0 bases, with 8 bases between. CDR1 and CDR2 (germline): LNHDA, SQIVND (reference sequence). The CDR3 consists of 14 residues. Study results and caveats: The relatively small number of individuals in the TCR sequencing and HLA analysis was acknowledged by the study.

A word on this clonotype: The antigen remains unidentified.

Healthy donors constituted the controls, which were matched for age and sex. Purification of the CD8+ and CD4+ T cells relied on negative isolation, and TEMRA cells underwent FACS enrichment. Material for sequencing was CD8+ T cells from PBMCs. The source of this sequence is a human donor in good health. The chain links TRBV19 to TRBJ2-2; D assignment may be TRBD1 or TRBD2 (5 bases each). CDR3 sequence (DNA): TGTGCCAGTAGCGGGGACGCGAACACCGGGGAGCTGTTTTTT. This sequence encodes CASSGDANTGELFF. Full variable domain (remainder filled in from reference TRBV19 and TRBJ2-2): DGGITQSPKYLFRKEGQNVTLSCEQNLNHDAMYWYRQDPGQGLRLIYYSQIVNDFQKGDIAEGYSVSREKKESFPLTVTSAQKNPTAFYLCASSGDANTGELFFGEGSRLTVL.